The following is a T cell receptor (beta chain) sequence with its context. Its specific antigen is unknown. Per-base quality was not reported, and no clone a single base away is much larger than it. Counted from cysteine to phenylalanine, this CDR3 has 14 amino acids. Solely the CDR3 DNA is kept, with 42 bases framed from the first base. V loses 3 bases of germline sequence and J loses 6 bases, and the interval between the two ends is 12 bases. The CDR1 and CDR2 encoded by the germline V gene are MDHEN and SYDVKM. Donors were a few dozen systemically healthy Caucasian individuals from Russia aged 6 to 90 years. Each donor gave 8 to 10 milliliters of peripheral blood, drawn into EDTA-treated Vacutainer tubes. PBMCs were isolated by Ficoll-Paque density-gradient centrifugation, with at least 7 million obtained per sample. Total RNA, at least 6 micrograms per sample, was extracted from PBMCs with Trizol reagent. For every donor, an aliquot of PBMCs went through flow cytometry to measure the percentages of naive CD45RAhigh/CD27high T cells.

The data were obtained in a study of blood T cells in healthy people across ages (dated by TCRdb to about 2015). In the study overall: In model experiments, template switching captured about one uniquely barcoded TCR beta cDNA molecule for every two T cells. Age-related changes in TCR beta repertoire diversity were measured in the study by deep sequencing normalized with unique cDNA molecular identifiers. The donors were split into four age groups: young (average approximately 16 years), middle-aged (about 40), aged (more than 60) and long-lived (more than 80). To avoid experimental bias, donors of different ages were randomly spread across the sequencing lanes. For two donors (one aged 18 to 30 and one aged 80 or older), the study analyzed two additional independent replicas of 1 million unique cDNA reads from the same blood draw.

Library creation used 5' RACE. Sequencing was performed on an Illumina HiSeq 2500. A second PCR of roughly 6 to 12 cycles was run with a J-beta primer mix and a sample-barcoded 5' primer. A template-switch 5' adaptor carrying 12 random nucleotides introduced a unique molecular identifier onto each TCR beta cDNA molecule. Each sample yielded at least 2.5 million CDR3-containing paired-end reads. First-strand cDNA synthesis was performed from all RNA using the Mint cDNA synthesis kit, with priming by a TRBC-specific oligonucleotide. Following uracil-DNA glycosylase treatment, a first 18-cycle PCR with universal primers M1SS and BC2_uni_R was performed on all cDNA. For the original study's pipeline: Normalization of each sample was performed by random selection of 1 million high-quality reads, each carrying a distinct molecular identifier. Reads with shared molecular identifiers were discarded instead of being binned into consensus sequences. CDR3 identification, clonotype clustering and error correction used MiTCR with a Q25 quality threshold and the strictest error-elimination algorithm. A nonparametric unseen species model with Euler transformation was used to estimate a lower bound on total TCR beta diversity. TCRdb itself trimmed the public reads at Q25 with fastp, ran MiXCR and retained productive beta chains. Each entry merges the rows of one CDR3 protein and shows their most common DNA and genes. The V and J calls and clone size are TCRdb's, not the authors'. The sample profile shows 1 million or so distinct CDR3 sequences; under 45% of them were found once. The ten largest clones represent approximately 20% of the sample.

Study-level results and caveats: Because profiling used bulk unsorted PBMCs, naive and antigen-experienced compartments could not be compared conclusively. Because the CMV infection status of the donors was unknown, age-related changes in expanded clonotypes may potentially have been confounded. As age increased, observed TCR beta diversity per million T cells dropped in a roughly linear way, and a significant reduction was already evident by age 40. There was a strong correlation between observed TCR beta diversity and the percentage of naive T cells measured by flow cytometry. The long-lived group showed more naive CD4+ T cells, fewer expanded clones and increased TCR diversity than the aged group, suggesting age selection. Estimates of total diversity based on one million sequenced T cells were considered lower bounds and underestimates.

The sample taken for sequencing was blood. The TCR was taken from a woman in her sixties in good health. The chain is made from TRBV28 and TRBJ2-1; no D gene can be assigned with confidence. CDR3 protein: CASSLYSLLNEQFF. In nucleotides, the sequence is TGTGCCAGCAGTTTGTACAGTCTCCTCAATGAGCAGTTCTTC. With all but the CDR3 taken from the reference TRBV28 and TRBJ2-1 genes, the full variable domain is: DVKVTQSSRYLVKRTGEKVFLECVQDMDHENMFWYRQDPGLGLRLIYFSYDVKMKEKGDIPEGYSVSREKKERFSLILESASTNQTSMYLCASSLYSLLNEQFFGPGTRLTVL.